Following are 28 T cell receptor beta chains from one sample sequenced in a study of stem cell transplantation in POMP-related autoinflammatory disease. Measured with immunoSEQ multiplex PCR; TCRdb has only the in-frame clones, and not every one. The repertoire holds tens of thousands of clones, approximately 90% seen once, with 0.5% to 0.75% in the top ten. The material was CD4+ T cells from PBMCs, obtained after stem cell transplantation. The receptors were gathered from a human patient with POMP-related autoinflammation and immune dysregulation (PRAID). Part of the T cell pool may stem from the graft donor.

V gene TRBV24-1 combines with J gene TRBJ2-2; TRBD1 aligns across 9 bases. The CDR3 totals 15 residues. Germline CDR1 is KGHDR and CDR2 is SFDVKD. V lost 5 bases to trimming and J lost 5 bases; unmatched junction nucleotides: 5. The CDR3 DNA sequence: TGTGCCACCAGTGTGGCTGGGACAGGGACCGGGGAGCTGTTTTTT. Residues: CATSVAGTGTGELFF.

V usage is TRBV2 and J usage is TRBJ2-5; TRBD1 aligns across 10 bases. The CDR3 is 14 amino acids. Germline CDR1 reads SNHLY; CDR2 reads FYNNEI. V was clipped by 6 bases and J by 2 bases; unmatched bases: 3. This CDR3 is CASRLDRGQETQYF. The CDR3 nucleotides are TGTGCCAGCAGATTGGACAGGGGGCAAGAGACCCAGTACTTC. Looking up the rest from reference TRBV2 and TRBJ2-5 gives the full variable domain: EPEVTQTPSHQVTQMGQEVILRCVPISNHLYFYWYRQILGQKVEFLVSFYNNEISEKSEIFDDQFSVERPDGSNFTLKIRSTKLEDSAMYFCASRLDRGQETQYFGPGTRLLVL.

The chain links TRBV5-8 to TRBJ1-6; a possible D gene is TRBD1 (5 bases). The CDR3 is made up of 14 amino acids. The germline gives CDR1 SGHTS, CDR2 YDEGEE. Trimming removed 5 bases from V and 10 bases from J, with 16 bases in between. The CDR3 region has the DNA TGTGCCAGCAGACCTGTCCAGGGTGGATCACCCCTCCACTTT. Protein product: CASRPVQGGSPLHF.

The chain has TRBV29-1 and TRBJ2-2, with a weak D call TRBD1 (7 bases). The V gene lost 4 bases and the J gene lost 4 bases, with 16 bases spanning the gap. Germline V CDR1 and CDR2: SQVTM, ANQGSEA. This CDR3 region has 15 residues. In DNA, the CDR3 is TGCAGCGTTGTGGAGGGGGCGCGAATCACCGGGGAGCTGTTTTTT. It specifies CSVVEGARITGELFF.

The chain links TRBV28 to TRBJ2-5, with TRBD2 matching 12 bases. Trimming removed 6 bases from V and 2 bases from J; junction bases left unmatched: 7. Germline V gives CDR1 MDHEN, CDR2 SYDVKM. This CDR3 spans 16 amino acids. The CDR3 DNA reads as TGTGCCAGCAGCCCCCGGCTAGCGGGAGGGCAAGAGACCCAGTACTTC. Its translation: CASSPRLAGGQETQYF.

The chain links TRBV28 to TRBJ2-3; 16 bases align to TRBD2. The V gene's germline CDR1 is MDHEN and CDR2 SYDVKM. Trimming removed 6 bases from V and 5 bases from J; junction bases left unmatched: 8. There are 17 residues in the CDR3. CDR3 bases: TGTGCCAGCAGATTGGGACTAGCGGGAGGGCCGGGAGATACGCAGTATTTT. This encodes CASRLGLAGGPGDTQYF.

The chain recombines TRBV6-5 with TRBJ1-1, with D perhaps matching TRBD1 (5 bases). The CDR3 length is 14 residues. Germline CDR1 reads MNHEY; CDR2 reads SVGAGI. Trimming removed 0 bases at V and 10 bases at J, with 15 bases between. This CDR3 is CASSYSNAGLGAFF. The CDR3 DNA sequence: TGTGCCAGCAGTTACTCGAACGCAGGGTTGGGAGCTTTCTTT.

About this clone: Distinct nucleotide sequences in the sample also encode this CDR3. V and J are TRBV10-3 and TRBJ1-1, with TRBD1 matching over 9 bases. The CDR3 is 13 amino acids. Trimming removed 7 bases from V and 1 base from J; junction bases left unmatched: 1. Germline CDR1 reads ENHRY; CDR2 reads SYGVKD. DNA for the CDR3: TGTGCCATCAACAGGGGGCGGAACACTGAAGCTTTCTTT. It is translated as CAINRGRNTEAFF.

This sequence joins TRBV20-1 and TRBJ2-3, with D perhaps matching TRBD1 (6 bases). V was shortened by 3 bases and J by 2 bases, with 12 bases between the two germline ends. The CDR3 spans 14 residues. Germline lookup yields CDR1 DFQATT and CDR2 SNEGSKA (reference sequence). CDR3: CSASVRGYTDTQYF. The CDR3 nucleotides are TGCAGTGCTAGTGTCAGGGGATACACAGATACGCAGTATTTT.

The chain couples TRBV19 to TRBJ2-2; no reliable D call. The CDR3 covers 13 residues. CDR1 is LNHDA and CDR2 is SQIVND in the germline V gene (reference sequence). Between the trimmed V and J ends, which lost 5 bases and 9 bases, there was a span of 13 bases. CDR3 in DNA: TGTGCCAGTAGTGTCCCGCGCGCCCGGGAGCTGTTTTTT. Its translation is CASSVPRARELFF.

This clone was seen a single time. The genes are TRBV6-5 and TRBJ1-6, with TRBD1 identical over 8 bases. Germline CDR1 MNHEY, CDR2 SVGAGI. Trimming at V came to 7 bases and at J to 7 bases, leaving 6 bases not matched to a gene. CDR3 length: 14 residues. The CDR3: CASNRYRGNSPLHF. Written as DNA, the CDR3 is TGTGCCAGCAATCGGTACAGGGGGAATTCACCCCTCCACTTT.

This chain connects TRBV5-4 to TRBJ1-1; tentatively, D is TRBD1 (6 bases). Germline values: CDR1 SGHNT, CDR2 YYREEE (reference sequence). The CDR3 runs 13 residues. Trimming left V 6 bases short and J 7 bases short, with 16 bases between. CDR3 coding DNA: TGTGCCAGCACCATACAGGGTGCGGATGAAGCTTTCTTT. Translating gives CASTIQGADEAFF.

This chain links TRBV6-5 with TRBJ2-7, with TRBD1 as a possible D gene (7 bases). The V gene lost 4 bases and the J gene lost 13 bases, with 17 bases spanning the gap. Germline values: CDR1 MNHEY, CDR2 SVGAGI. The CDR3 runs to 12 residues. CDR3: CASSSTGRLAYF. Written as DNA, the CDR3 is TGTGCCAGCAGTTCGACAGGGAGGCTAGCTTACTTC.

This clone was detected only a few times. V usage is TRBV7-9 and J usage is TRBJ1-6, with 9 bases that match TRBD1. Trimming cost V 7 bases and J 8 bases; bases outside gene matches: 9. The CDR3 runs to 15 residues. The germline V gene has CDR1 SEHNR and CDR2 FQNEAQ (reference sequence). The CDR3, as DNA: TGTGCCAGCATCCCTTGGGACAGGGACGATTCACCCCTCCACTTT. This encodes CASIPWDRDDSPLHF.

The V call is TRBV10-1, the J call TRBJ2-7; 11 nucleotides agree with TRBD2. Germline V CDR1 and CDR2: WNHNN, SYGVQD (reference sequence). The V segment lost 7 bases and the J segment 2 bases; nucleotides outside the gene matches: 7. This CDR3 region has 15 residues. CDR3 sequence reads: CASTQTSGETYEQYV. The DNA for the CDR3 is TGCGCCAGCACTCAGACTAGCGGGGAAACCTACGAGCAGTACGTC.

The CDR3 protein is CATSQGAPHEKLFF. The CDR3, as DNA: TGTGCCACCTCACAGGGGGCGCCTCATGAAAAACTGTTTTTT. The chain links TRBV7-9 to TRBJ1-4, with 9 positions matching TRBD1. V trimming: 10 bases; J trimming: 6 bases; junction bases outside the gene matches: 9. CDR1 is SEHNR and CDR2 is FQNEAQ in the germline V gene (reference sequence). The CDR3 spans 14 residues. The full variable domain, rest sourced from reference TRBV7-9 and TRBJ1-4, is DTGVSQNPRHKITKRGQNVTFRCDPISEHNRLYWYRQTLGQGPEFLTYFQNEAQLEKSRLLSDRFSAERPKGSFSTLEIQRTEQGDSAMYLCATSQGAPHEKLFFGSGTQLSVL.

This clone was seen once. V gene TRBV5-1 combines with J gene TRBJ2-3, with TRBD1 matching over 8 bases. V lost 3 bases and J lost 6; bases outside the gene matches: 6. This CDR3 comprises 14 residues. The germline V gene has CDR1 SGHRS and CDR2 YFSETQ. This CDR3 reads CASSWRTGRDTQYF. The DNA of the CDR3 is TGCGCCAGCAGCTGGCGGACAGGGCGCGATACGCAGTATTTT.

The chain uses TRBV11-1 and TRBJ2-1, with 9 positions matching TRBD2. The ends lost 1 base at V and 8 bases at J; junction bases unmatched: 6. The CDR3 has 15 residues. The germline gives CDR1 SGHAT, CDR2 FQDESV (reference sequence). The CDR3 loop is CASSLGPGTSYEQFF. The CDR3 DNA follows: TGTGCCAGCAGCTTAGGGCCCGGGACTAGCTATGAGCAGTTCTTC.

The rearrangement links TRBV5-1 to TRBJ2-2; D is uncertain. This CDR3 spans 16 amino acids. V lost 3 bases, J lost 6 bases, and 18 bases lay in between. The germline gives CDR1 SGHRS, CDR2 YFSETQ. CDR3 bases: TGCGCCAGCAGCTACCGGCAGGACGCGGTCGCCGGGGAGCTGTTTTTT. It translates to CASSYRQDAVAGELFF.

This chain joins TRBV27 and TRBJ1-1; unclear D gene. Germline CDR1 reads MNHEY; CDR2 reads SMNVEV (reference sequence). The V end lost 6 bases, the J end lost 0 bases, and 11 bases lay between the germline ends. The CDR3 spans 14 residues. The CDR3 DNA follows: TGTGCCAGCAGGCTGACATATATGAACACTGAAGCTTTCTTT. Residues: CASRLTYMNTEAFF.

This sequence joins TRBV28 and TRBJ2-7; unclear D gene. V was clipped by 6 bases and J by 0 bases, with 18 bases between them. Per germline, CDR1 MDHEN and CDR2 SYDVKM. The CDR3 consists of 16 residues. CDR3 loop: CASSPTYEDASYEQYF. CDR3 in DNA: TGTGCCAGCAGCCCTACATACGAGGACGCCTCCTACGAGCAGTACTTC. Drawing the rest from reference TRBV28 and TRBJ2-7, the complete variable domain is DVKVTQSSRYLVKRTGEKVFLECVQDMDHENMFWYRQDPGLGLRLIYFSYDVKMKEKGDIPEGYSVSREKKERFSLILESASTNQTSMYLCASSPTYEDASYEQYFGPGTRLTVT.

The V call is TRBV6-5, the J call TRBJ1-6; possibly TRBD1 for D (5 bases). The germline V and J ends were trimmed by 6 bases and 5 bases, with 14 bases remaining between them. The CDR3 is made up of 15 amino acids. CDR1 and CDR2 from the germline V gene are MNHEY and SVGAGI. As DNA, the CDR3 is TGTGCCAGCAGGCCCCCAAGAGGGGATAATTCACCCCTCCACTTT. Its translation is CASRPPRGDNSPLHF.

The chain joins TRBV6-1 to TRBJ2-7; TRBD2 matches at 14 bases. Per the germline V gene, CDR1 is MNHNS and CDR2 is SASEGT. The CDR3 has 15 amino acids. With V trimmed by 2 bases and J by 6 bases, 3 bases remained unmatched. CDR3 amino acids: CASSEQGLAGAEQYF. CDR3 in DNA: TGTGCCAGCAGTGAACAGGGACTAGCGGGAGCCGAGCAGTACTTC.

The chain has TRBV6-1 and TRBJ2-1, with 12 bases identical to TRBD1. Looked up from germline, CDR1 is MNHNS and CDR2 is SASEGT. This CDR3 has 16 residues. V lost 6 bases, J lost 8 bases, and 11 bases stayed unmatched. The CDR3 DNA is TGTGCCAGCAGAGAAAGGGGGGGACAGGGGGCAGATGAGCAGTTCTTC. Amino acids: CASRERGGQGADEQFF.

The rearrangement uses TRBV28 and TRBJ2-7, with 9 bases fitting TRBD1. The CDR3 covers 14 residues. The junction had 6 bases not matched to a gene; V was cut back by 5 bases and J by 4 bases. CDR1 and CDR2 from the germline V gene are MDHEN and SYDVKM. The CDR3 DNA reads as TGTGCCAGCAGTACGCCGGGACAGGGTTACGAGCAGTACTTC. It codes for CASSTPGQGYEQYF.

The V and J genes are TRBV5-1 and TRBJ2-3; 7 bases agree with TRBD1. Germline CDR1 and CDR2: SGHRS and YFSETQ. The trim removed 0 bases at V and 6 bases at J, leaving 7 bases unmatched. The CDR3 consists of 15 residues. The CDR3 region is CASSLGQGSLDTQYF. The DNA for the CDR3 is TGCGCCAGCAGCTTGGGACAGGGTTCTTTGGATACGCAGTATTTT.

The genes are TRBV28 and TRBJ2-7; 8 bases are shared with TRBD1. Trimming removed 5 bases from V and 2 bases from J; junction bases left unmatched: 5. Per the germline V gene, CDR1 is MDHEN and CDR2 is SYDVKM. There are 14 residues in the CDR3. CDR3 coding DNA: TGTGCCAGCAGTCCCGGACAGGGACCCTACGAGCAGTACGTC. Its protein product is CASSPGQGPYEQYV.

The chain joins TRBV20-1 to TRBJ2-3, with TRBD2 matching 12 bases. V lost 3 bases to trimming and J lost 0 bases; unmatched junction nucleotides: 25. This CDR3 has 23 residues. Looked up from germline, CDR1 is DFQATT and CDR2 is SNEGSKA (reference sequence). CDR3 region: CSASQPRTSGVRNRGSSTDTQYF. In DNA form, the CDR3 reads TGCAGTGCTAGTCAGCCCCGGACTAGCGGGGTTCGGAACCGAGGGTCTAGCACAGATACGCAGTATTTT.